The 18 T cell receptor beta chains given below trace back to one sample, sequenced in a study of tumor-infiltrating lymphocytes in oesophageal squamous cell carcinoma. TCRdb ran MiXCR on the PCR reads and lists one entry per CDR3 protein. The table lists roughly 20,000 distinct CDR3 sequences, less than 50% of them singletons. The sample consisted of normal esophageal tissue next to the tumor. The receptor set was obtained from a female donor with esophageal squamous cell carcinoma.

This clonotype has at least ten counts. The chain joins TRBV6-2 or TRBV6-3 to TRBJ1-5, with 9 nucleotides matching TRBD1. V was pared by 4 bases and J by 3 bases, with 4 bases of the junction left unmatched. CDR1 MNHEY and CDR2 SVGEGT come from the germline V gene. This CDR3 has 15 amino acids. The DNA for the CDR3 is TGTGCCAGCAGTTCGGGACAGGGCAACAATCAGCCCCAGCATTTT. Encoded protein: CASSSGQGNNQPQHF.

The chain recombines TRBV7-6 with TRBJ2-5; 9 bases line up with TRBD2. The tail of the sequence fits TRBJ2-1 better, so the J call may be wrong. Germline V gene data show CDR1 as SGHVS and CDR2 as FNYEAQ. The CDR3 runs 15 residues. CDR3 bases: TGTGCCAGCAGCCGTATAGCGGGAGCCAGGGGTGAGCAGTTCTTC. It translates to CASSRIAGARGEQFF.

In DNA form, the CDR3 reads TGTGCCAGCAGCAAAAGTGGGCGGTTTCTCTACAATGAGCAGTTCTTC. Protein sequence: CASSKSGRFLYNEQFF. This chain joins TRBV7-6 and TRBJ2-5; no clear D gene. The J call is uncertain, as TRBJ2-1 better fits the DNA end. Germline lookup yields CDR1 SGHVS and CDR2 FNYEAQ. This CDR3 spans 16 amino acids.

This clonotype has a handful of counts. This chain links TRBV29-1 with TRBJ1-1; TRBD1 might be the D (6 bases). V was shortened by 6 bases and J by 7 bases, with 27 bases between the two germline ends. This CDR3 comprises 16 residues. Germline V gene data show CDR1 as SQVTM and CDR2 as ANQGSEA. The CDR3 here is CSVRGGLPGRPDEAFF. CDR3 DNA sequence: TGCAGCGTCCGAGGGGGTTTACCGGGACGGCCAGATGAAGCTTTCTTT.

By frequency in the sample, this clonotype is medium-sized. V is TRBV6-1 and J is TRBJ2-6; 7 nucleotides align to TRBD1. Trimming cost V 6 bases and J 2 bases; bases outside gene matches: 13. This CDR3 comprises 18 residues. In germline, CDR1 is MNHNS, CDR2 SASEGT. The DNA of the CDR3 is TGTGCCAGCAGCTCCCCCATTAACAGGGGCGCTGGGGCCAACGTCCTGACTTTC. It translates to CASSSPINRGAGANVLTF.

Remarks on this clonotype: The missing conserved phenylalanine or tryptophan at the end of this CDR3 makes a read error likely. Because the CDR3's place on the DNA is in doubt, the DNA is left out and the CDR3 is given as listed by TCRdb. This rearrangement joins TRBV11-2 to TRBJ2-7; the table's D call, TRBD1, has no DNA check behind it. Ends included, the CDR3 has 16 residues. CDR1 and CDR2 from the germline V gene are SGHAT and FQNNGV. The chain's CDR3 is CASSFGGFGYGYTFGS.

J is TRBJ2-5 and V is TRBV11-3, with D hard to call. V was trimmed by 4 bases and J by 5 bases, leaving 8 bases between them. From germline, CDR1 is SGHNT and CDR2 YENEEA. The CDR3 is 12 amino acids. The CDR3 region is CASSSEWETQYF. The CDR3 nucleotides read TGTGCCAGCAGCTCGGAGTGGGAGACCCAGTACTTC.

This clonotype was found many times. The V and J genes are TRBV6-1 and TRBJ2-1, with 7 bases aligning to TRBD1. This CDR3 has 11 amino acids. The J segment lost 13 bases and the V segment lost 6 bases, leaving 6 bases of the junction unmatched. Germline CDR1 MNHNS, CDR2 SASEGT. In DNA, the CDR3 is TGTGCCAGCAGAACACAGGGGTCCCAGTTCTTC. Protein sequence: CASRTQGSQFF.

The gene calls are TRBV7-2 and TRBJ2-2; 9 bases agree with TRBD1. V shed 5 bases and J 6 bases; nucleotides not matched to a gene: 4. Germline-derived CDR1 and CDR2 are SGHTA and FQGNSA. The CDR3 is 14 residues long. The CDR3, as DNA: TGTGCCAGCAGCCCGGGACAGGGTGCCGGGGAGCTGTTTTTT. It codes for CASSPGQGAGELFF.

V and J are TRBV12-3 or TRBV12-4 and TRBJ1-4, with 9 positions matching TRBD1. Unmatched junction bases numbered 6, after V lost 5 bases and J lost 8 bases. This CDR3 has 14 amino acids. CDR3 nucleotides: TGTGCCAGCAGTGGGGGACAGGGAGGGGAAAAACTGTTTTTT. Translated: CASSGGQGGEKLFF.

In this sample, this clonotype turned up a few times. J is TRBJ2-5 and V is TRBV28; 7 bases line up with TRBD2. The closer fit of TRBJ2-7 to the DNA end suggests the J call may be wrong. Germline V gives CDR1 MDHEN, CDR2 SYDVKM. This CDR3 has 16 residues. The CDR3 here is CASFSRAASGSYEQYF. CDR3 DNA sequence: TGTGCCAGCTTCTCCCGAGCGGCTAGCGGTAGCTACGAGCAGTACTTC.

This clonotype has only a few counts. This sequence joins TRBV7-3 and TRBJ2-7; D remains unclear. TRBJ2-1 matches the DNA end more closely, so the J call is doubtful. Germline CDR1 reads SGHTA; CDR2 reads FQGTGA. CDR3 length equals 14 residues. CDR3 sequence (DNA): TGTGCCAGCAGCCTACCACGGGTCACAGATACGCAGTTCTTC. Translation gives CASSLPRVTDTQFF.

This clonotype was seen once. The chain combines TRBV11-2 with TRBJ2-4; 10 bases agree with TRBD2. Trimming took 2 bases from V and 13 from J; bases not matched to a gene: 11. In germline, CDR1 is SGHAT, CDR2 FQNNGV. The CDR3 totals 15 residues. The CDR3 DNA follows: TGTGCCAGCAGCTTACGAGCGGGAGGGCCGGAAACCCAGTACTTC. Translation: CASSLRAGGPETQYF.

The J gene is TRBJ2-5, the V gene TRBV6-1, with D unresolved. Germline assignment: CDR1 MNHNS and CDR2 SASEGT. V was pared by 1 base and J by 11 bases, with 11 bases between. The CDR3 spans 12 residues. CDR3 residues: CASSEGYNEQYF. The CDR3 nucleotides read TGTGCCAGCAGTGAAGGCTACAATGAGCAGTACTTC.

This clonotype was counted between two and nine times. V is TRBV27 and J is TRBJ2-1; possible D gene TRBD2, 5 bases. Judging by the DNA end, TRBJ2-7 fits better; the J call may be wrong. The CDR3 runs to 15 residues. Per the germline V gene, CDR1 is MNHEY and CDR2 is SMNVEV (reference sequence). The CDR3 sequence is CASRGSSQAYYEQYF. The CDR3, as DNA: TGTGCCAGCAGAGGGAGCTCCCAGGCTTACTATGAGCAGTACTTC.

At least ten counts were recorded for this clonotype. This chain links TRBV6-1 with TRBJ2-5; D tentatively fits TRBD1 or TRBD2 (5 bases each). Germline-derived CDR1 and CDR2 are MNHNS and SASEGT. The CDR3 length is 13 residues. The V end lost 5 bases, the J end lost 5 bases, and 12 bases lay between the germline ends. The CDR3 DNA is TGTGCCAGCAGTTATGTAGGGACGGAGACCCAGTACTTC. Translating it yields CASSYVGTETQYF.

This clonotype appeared once. Because the CDR3 is missing its conserved closing phenylalanine or tryptophan, this is likely a read error. No DNA is shown, since the ends of the CDR3 on it are uncertain; the CDR3 is the one TCRdb lists. The CDR3 sequence is CASSSTGQYSPLHFGA. The rearrangement links TRBV7-8 to TRBJ2-6; the table's D call TRBD1 went unverified against the DNA. Germline loops: CDR1 SGHVS, CDR2 FQNEAQ. The CDR3 is 16 residues long, counting both termini.

This rearrangement joins TRBV5-1 to TRBJ2-5; D remains unclear. This CDR3 has 12 amino acids. V shed 5 bases and J shed 3 bases, with 8 bases lying between them. CDR1 is SGHRS, CDR2 YFSETQ, per germline. The CDR3 here is CASSSPEETQYF. The CDR3 DNA reads TGCGCCAGCAGTTCTCCAGAAGAGACCCAGTACTTC.